The clone carrying this T cell receptor (beta chain) was detected only once. Its antigen is currently unknown. The time point here: pretreatment peripheral blood. The data stem from a study of PD-L1 blockade in urothelial cancer. Study in general: The patients had undergone anywhere from 0 to 3 prior chemotherapy regimens. At 6 weeks and at 3 weeks (second dose) after treatment start, blood was analyzed. Blood-derived samples held a median about 150,000 T cells.

The CDR3 loop spans 15 amino acids. Germline-derived CDR1 and CDR2 are LNHNV and YYDKDF (reference sequence). V gave up 1 base and J gave up 3 bases, with 10 bases separating them. Study conclusions and caveats: Having blood TCR clonality under the median before treatment predicted better survival.

Method: immunoSEQ multiplex PCR; TCRdb's copy keeps in-frame clones and lacks some. The table shows about 45,000 clones, with approximately 90% occurring only once. The material was PBMCs, obtained around atezolizumab (anti-PD-L1) treatment. The source is a donor aged 40 or over with urothelial cancer. This sequence joins TRBV15 and TRBJ1-5; no definite D call. CDR3 in amino acids: CATSRVGSANQPQHF. CDR3 nucleotide sequence: TGTGCCACCAGCAGAGTCGGCAGCGCCAATCAGCCCCAGCATTTT.